The rows below give T cell receptor beta chains drawn from one sample of a study of blood T cell repertoires in COVID-19. Sequenced by immunoSEQ multiplex PCR; TCRdb stores in-frame clones only, minus some. The sample carries around 240,000 clones, around 87% recorded once. Sequencing input: peripheral blood. The receptors here all came from a woman in her twenties or thirties who had recovered from COVID-19. Each CDR3 is given without its conserved first and last residue. A D gene is named only where the DNA matches it firmly.

v_gene,d_gene,CDR3aa
TRBV5-4,-,ASSFTPGNSYNEQF
TRBV6-5,TRBD2,ASSYLGGGADDEQF
TRBV9,-,ASSWGLGRSSTDTQY
TRBV5-1,TRBD2,ASSSRLAGGLGTDTQY
TRBV4-2,TRBD2,ASSQEITGGLNEQF
TRBV29-1,-,SAEGDYGYT
TRBV5-6,TRBD2,ASSGVAGYTDTQY
TRBV6-2/TRBV6-3,-,ASSYSAQGSYGYT
TRBV20-1,TRBD1,SASLVGQGTDTQY
TRBV2,-,ASKADALAKNIQY
TRBV5-1,TRBD2,ASSSGTSGGGSETQY
TRBV5-4,-,ASSLIVTGELF
TRBV11-3,-,ASSFNDQDRHQPQH
TRBV11-2,-,ASSLFTGTTDTQY
TRBV2,TRBD1,ASSERQGVYEQY
TRBV6-5,TRBD1,ASIRDRLIGELF
TRBV5-4,TRBD1,ASSIDRGYRRTQY
TRBV5-1,TRBD1,ASSLTETGDSNTEAF
TRBV5-5,-,ASSLERVLMNTEAF
TRBV29-1,-,SVEVGGRETQY
TRBV10-3,-,AISKSRDLQETQY
TRBV5-5,TRBD1,ASRPERDRGLYGYT
TRBV4-1,-,ASSQEEGPTYEQY
TRBV7-8,TRBD2,ASRGLPSKDEQF
TRBV12-5,TRBD1,ASGLLTGGIYNEQF
TRBV30,-,AWSRWGGMNTEAF
TRBV5-1,TRBD1,ASSLGTGGNGYT
TRBV6-5,TRBD1,ASRSRGSSGYT
TRBV10-2,TRBD2,ASRGVAGGPLETQY
TRBV9,TRBD1,ASSGVGQGKNTEAF
TRBV6-2/TRBV6-3,TRBD1,ASSYSPGGGTEAF
TRBV27,-,ASSPSEGRGSGYT
TRBV7-9,-,ASSLAPVGQRVGTQY
TRBV5-4,TRBD2,ASSLAGGRTDTQY
TRBV3-1/TRBV3-2,TRBD2,ASSPGLAGGQETQY
TRBV27,TRBD1,ASSWGQGINEQF
TRBV25-1,TRBD2,ASSEYNYGGAEEQY
TRBV7-6,-,ASSLVVSSYNEQF
TRBV7-2,TRBD1,ASSLNRGDQPQH